The clone carrying this T cell receptor beta chain was observed at least ten times. The antigen remains unidentified. The V gene's germline CDR1 is SGDLS and CDR2 YYNGEE. This CDR3 spans 15 amino acids. V lost 0 bases and J 5 bases, leaving 14 bases between the germline ends. Via MiXCR, TCRdb re-called the multiplex PCR reads, giving one row per CDR3 protein. The table has around 170,000 distinct CDR3 sequences, approximately 33% seen once. This specimen comes from a study of breast tumors, draining lymph nodes, adjacent tissues. Study findings and constraints: The data were judged consistent with most tumor T cells coming from lymph node and expanding in tumor. The lymph node origin of tumor T cells was framed as consistent with a hypothesis, not demonstrated.

Samples came from axillary lymph nodes draining the breast cancer. The TCR originated in a female donor with breast cancer. Some clones in this sample may be carry-over from other donors' samples. The chain joins TRBV9 to TRBJ2-5; D is ambiguous. Sequencing was performed on axillary lymph node tissue. CDR3 sequence (DNA): TGTGCCAGCAGCGTAGACGGATACCCCAGGGAGACCCAGTACTTC. Its protein is CASSVDGYPRETQYF.